These T cell receptor beta chains were read from a single sample in a study of blood T cell repertoires in COVID-19. TCRdb's table, derived via immunoSEQ multiplex PCR, lists solely in-frame clones and lacks some. The sample holds some 37,000 clones, around nine tenths seen once. The sequenced sample was peripheral blood. Receptor source: a woman in her 70s with acute or convalescent COVID-19. Each CDR3 is given without its conserved first and last residue. Each record gives: D gene, V gene, J gene, CDR3 protein. The D gene is left open where the match is weak.

d_call: NA; v_call: TRBV19; j_call: TRBJ2-1; cdr3_aa: ATSGVKNEQF
d_call: TRBD2; v_call: TRBV5-6; j_call: TRBJ2-3; cdr3_aa: ASSLALPSGRTDTQY
d_call: TRBD1; v_call: TRBV24-1; j_call: TRBJ1-5; cdr3_aa: ATSEGQGGNQPQH
d_call: NA; v_call: TRBV7-2; j_call: TRBJ2-2; cdr3_aa: ASSPARGSAGELF
d_call: TRBD2; v_call: TRBV7-8; j_call: TRBJ2-2; cdr3_aa: ASSYWTSATGELF
d_call: NA; v_call: TRBV7-2; j_call: TRBJ1-1; cdr3_aa: ATRRGLNTEAF
d_call: TRBD1; v_call: TRBV2; j_call: TRBJ1-2; cdr3_aa: ASSVGQGNYGYT
d_call: TRBD1; v_call: TRBV28; j_call: TRBJ2-1; cdr3_aa: ASSATGGDEQF
d_call: TRBD2; v_call: TRBV10-3; j_call: TRBJ2-1; cdr3_aa: AIRDLAGPYNEQF
d_call: NA; v_call: TRBV18; j_call: TRBJ2-5; cdr3_aa: ASSPKPWETQY
d_call: TRBD2; v_call: TRBV11-2; j_call: TRBJ2-1; cdr3_aa: ASSPSSIVSGRADNEQF
d_call: NA; v_call: TRBV3-1/TRBV3-2; j_call: TRBJ1-2; cdr3_aa: ASSQALGHTPGYT
d_call: NA; v_call: TRBV7-8; j_call: TRBJ1-6; cdr3_aa: ASSFAGDSPLH
d_call: NA; v_call: TRBV4-1; j_call: TRBJ1-3; cdr3_aa: ASSQEGLSGNTIY
d_call: NA; v_call: TRBV19; j_call: TRBJ1-5; cdr3_aa: ASSIVAWAGSNQPQH
d_call: TRBD1; v_call: TRBV18; j_call: TRBJ2-2; cdr3_aa: ASSPPTGGNTGELF
d_call: TRBD1; v_call: TRBV30; j_call: TRBJ1-4; cdr3_aa: ARGGTGGEKLF
d_call: NA; v_call: TRBV19; j_call: TRBJ2-5; cdr3_aa: ASASGGRGTQY
d_call: TRBD1; v_call: TRBV30; j_call: TRBJ1-2; cdr3_aa: AWVRQGVGNGYT
d_call: NA; v_call: TRBV1; j_call: TRBJ2-3; cdr3_aa: TSSQVGQVDTDTQY
d_call: NA; v_call: TRBV19; j_call: TRBJ2-5; cdr3_aa: ASSIGSLQETQY
d_call: NA; v_call: TRBV19; j_call: TRBJ1-4; cdr3_aa: ASSISMEAAKLF
d_call: TRBD1; v_call: TRBV7-2; j_call: TRBJ1-3; cdr3_aa: ASSLTGGENTIY
d_call: TRBD2; v_call: TRBV11-2; j_call: TRBJ2-2; cdr3_aa: ASSLRLAGNTGELF
d_call: NA; v_call: TRBV6-1; j_call: TRBJ1-6; cdr3_aa: ASSAGQFQGSSYNSPLH
d_call: NA; v_call: TRBV7-3; j_call: TRBJ2-1; cdr3_aa: ASSLMGTRYNEQF
d_call: TRBD1; v_call: TRBV5-6; j_call: TRBJ1-5; cdr3_aa: ASSLGQGSNQPQH
d_call: NA; v_call: TRBV10-3; j_call: TRBJ2-2; cdr3_aa: AISEQQGNTGELF
d_call: TRBD2; v_call: TRBV12-5; j_call: TRBJ2-5; cdr3_aa: ASGRRTSGSTETQY
d_call: NA; v_call: TRBV4-1; j_call: TRBJ1-5; cdr3_aa: ASSQEATGNQPQH
d_call: TRBD1; v_call: TRBV6-6; j_call: TRBJ1-5; cdr3_aa: ASSYSQGDQPQH
d_call: TRBD1; v_call: TRBV24-1; j_call: TRBJ2-3; cdr3_aa: ATGQGATDTQY
d_call: TRBD1; v_call: TRBV7-9; j_call: TRBJ2-5; cdr3_aa: ASSLGPGQGQETQY
d_call: TRBD1; v_call: TRBV10-3; j_call: TRBJ1-1; cdr3_aa: AISATDRLNTEAF
d_call: TRBD1; v_call: TRBV9; j_call: TRBJ1-3; cdr3_aa: ASSPGQGISGNTIY
d_call: TRBD2; v_call: TRBV3-1/TRBV3-2; j_call: TRBJ2-1; cdr3_aa: ASSQGLAGGNEQF
d_call: TRBD1; v_call: TRBV5-1; j_call: TRBJ2-3; cdr3_aa: ASSPGQPSSTDTQY
d_call: NA; v_call: TRBV18; j_call: TRBJ1-1; cdr3_aa: ASSPISPGENTEAF
d_call: TRBD1; v_call: TRBV18; j_call: TRBJ2-2; cdr3_aa: ASSAGTGNTGELF
d_call: TRBD2; v_call: TRBV27; j_call: TRBJ2-5; cdr3_aa: ATRGLAVGRETQY
d_call: NA; v_call: TRBV11-2; j_call: TRBJ2-5; cdr3_aa: ASSLGGDGTQY
d_call: NA; v_call: TRBV20-1; j_call: TRBJ2-1; cdr3_aa: SARQSDEQF
d_call: NA; v_call: TRBV11-3; j_call: TRBJ2-1; cdr3_aa: ASSPPGVGYNEQF
d_call: NA; v_call: TRBV11-2; j_call: TRBJ2-3; cdr3_aa: ASGLQGSADTQY
d_call: NA; v_call: TRBV6-6; j_call: TRBJ1-5; cdr3_aa: AGTPGANQPQH
d_call: NA; v_call: TRBV7-9; j_call: TRBJ1-2; cdr3_aa: ASSLEEYGYT
d_call: NA; v_call: TRBV9; j_call: TRBJ2-1; cdr3_aa: ASSARSEQF
d_call: NA; v_call: TRBV19; j_call: TRBJ1-1; cdr3_aa: ASSRGRTLNTEAF
d_call: TRBD1; v_call: TRBV15; j_call: TRBJ1-2; cdr3_aa: ATSRDRGSGGYT
d_call: TRBD1; v_call: TRBV7-7; j_call: TRBJ2-1; cdr3_aa: ASSPGTGNNEQF
d_call: TRBD2; v_call: TRBV6-2/TRBV6-3; j_call: TRBJ2-1; cdr3_aa: ASSDSSGMFEQF
d_call: TRBD2; v_call: TRBV6-4; j_call: TRBJ2-1; cdr3_aa: ASSGGRGEDEQF
d_call: TRBD1; v_call: TRBV6-5; j_call: TRBJ1-2; cdr3_aa: ASRVPGQGDYGYT
d_call: TRBD2; v_call: TRBV7-8; j_call: TRBJ2-2; cdr3_aa: ASRFQAGGLPGELF
d_call: NA; v_call: TRBV2; j_call: TRBJ2-4; cdr3_aa: ASSASIAKNIQY
d_call: NA; v_call: TRBV11-2; j_call: TRBJ1-2; cdr3_aa: ASSLGTVNYGYT
d_call: NA; v_call: TRBV19; j_call: TRBJ2-5; cdr3_aa: ASSIQPSRRETQY
d_call: NA; v_call: TRBV11-1; j_call: TRBJ1-2; cdr3_aa: ASSPPGFYGYT
d_call: NA; v_call: TRBV18; j_call: TRBJ1-5; cdr3_aa: ASSPLSGSNQPQH
d_call: NA; v_call: TRBV7-8; j_call: TRBJ1-4; cdr3_aa: ASSFGANEKLF